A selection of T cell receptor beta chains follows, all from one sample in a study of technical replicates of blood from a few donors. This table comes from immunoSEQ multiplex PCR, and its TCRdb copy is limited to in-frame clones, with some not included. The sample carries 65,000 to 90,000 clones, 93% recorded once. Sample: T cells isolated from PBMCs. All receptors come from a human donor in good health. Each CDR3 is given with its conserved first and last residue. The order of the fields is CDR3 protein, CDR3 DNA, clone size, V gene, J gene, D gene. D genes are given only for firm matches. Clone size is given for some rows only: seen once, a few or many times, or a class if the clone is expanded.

cdr3_aa: CASSASGTGGTDTQYF; cdr3_nt: TGTGCCAGCAGTGCGTCCGGGACAGGGGGGACAGATACGCAGTATTTT; clone_size: NA; v_call: TRBV6-4; j_call: TRBJ2-3; d_call: TRBD1
cdr3_aa: CASSETGGRGEQYF; cdr3_nt: TGTGCCAGCAGTGAAACCGGTGGGCGCGGGGAGCAGTACTTC; clone_size: NA; v_call: TRBV2; j_call: TRBJ2-7; d_call: NA
cdr3_aa: CASSLAGGFYEQYF; cdr3_nt: TGCGCCAGCAGCTTGGCAGGAGGGTTCTACGAGCAGTACTTC; clone_size: NA; v_call: TRBV5-1; j_call: TRBJ2-7; d_call: NA
cdr3_aa: CASSLRGGEETQYF; cdr3_nt: TGTGCCAGCAGCTTACGGGGAGGAGAAGAGACCCAGTACTTC; clone_size: NA; v_call: TRBV7-9; j_call: TRBJ2-5; d_call: NA
cdr3_aa: CAISESGTSGNEQFF; cdr3_nt: TGTGCCATCAGTGAGTCCGGGACTAGTGGCAATGAGCAGTTCTTC; clone_size: NA; v_call: TRBV10-3; j_call: TRBJ2-1; d_call: TRBD2
cdr3_aa: CASRDTGVDAFF; cdr3_nt: TGTGCCAGCAGGGATACAGGGGTTGACGCTTTCTTT; clone_size: NA; v_call: TRBV6-1; j_call: TRBJ1-1; d_call: TRBD1
cdr3_aa: CASSRGDSPNTEAFF; cdr3_nt: TGCGCCAGCAGCAGGGGGGACAGCCCAAACACTGAAGCTTTCTTT; clone_size: NA; v_call: TRBV5-1; j_call: TRBJ1-1; d_call: TRBD1
cdr3_aa: CASSPRDRVGTKETQYF; cdr3_nt: TGTGCCAGCAGCCCCCGGGACAGGGTCGGAACGAAAGAGACCCAGTACTTC; clone_size: NA; v_call: TRBV7-6; j_call: TRBJ2-5; d_call: TRBD1
cdr3_aa: CATSRRLHGLAGLHEQYF; cdr3_nt: TGTGCCACCAGCAGACGACTACACGGACTAGCGGGATTACACGAGCAGTACTTC; clone_size: once; v_call: TRBV15; j_call: TRBJ2-7; d_call: TRBD2
cdr3_aa: CASSPREDGYTF; cdr3_nt: TGTGCCAGCTCACCCAGGGAGGACGGCTACACCTTC; clone_size: NA; v_call: TRBV18; j_call: TRBJ1-2; d_call: NA
cdr3_aa: CASSVTSGFPDEQFF; cdr3_nt: TGTGCCAGCAGTGTGACGTCAGGATTCCCCGATGAGCAGTTCTTC; clone_size: NA; v_call: TRBV25-1; j_call: TRBJ2-1; d_call: NA
cdr3_aa: CASGLVLRGRQETQYF; cdr3_nt: TGTGCTAGTGGTTTGGTACTGAGGGGGAGACAAGAGACCCAGTACTTC; clone_size: NA; v_call: TRBV12-5; j_call: TRBJ2-5; d_call: NA
cdr3_aa: CASSPPAGQETQYF; cdr3_nt: TGCGCCAGCAGCCCCCCGGCGGGGCAAGAGACCCAGTACTTC; clone_size: NA; v_call: TRBV5-1; j_call: TRBJ2-5; d_call: NA
cdr3_aa: CASSLTGTGGEKLFF; cdr3_nt: TGTGCCAGCAGTTTAACCGGGACAGGGGGGGAAAAACTGTTTTTT; clone_size: NA; v_call: TRBV28; j_call: TRBJ1-4; d_call: TRBD1
cdr3_aa: CASRGDQPQHF; cdr3_nt: TGTGCCAGCAGGGGAGATCAGCCCCAGCATTTT; clone_size: NA; v_call: TRBV6-6; j_call: TRBJ1-5; d_call: NA
cdr3_aa: CASSLELAGEETQYF; cdr3_nt: TGTGCCAGCAGCTTAGAACTAGCGGGAGAAGAGACCCAGTACTTC; clone_size: NA; v_call: TRBV7-9; j_call: TRBJ2-5; d_call: TRBD2
cdr3_aa: CASSLGPPFYGYTF; cdr3_nt: TGTGCCAGCAGCTTGGGGCCACCGTTCTATGGCTACACCTTC; clone_size: NA; v_call: TRBV5-6; j_call: TRBJ1-2; d_call: NA
cdr3_aa: CASKGLAMGNYEQYF; cdr3_nt: TGTGCCAGCAAGGGACTAGCGATGGGAAACTACGAGCAGTACTTC; clone_size: NA; v_call: TRBV4-2; j_call: TRBJ2-7; d_call: TRBD2
cdr3_aa: CASSYGQGLWSLHF; cdr3_nt: TGTGCCAGCAGTTACGGGCAGGGACTTTGGTCCCTCCACTTT; clone_size: NA; v_call: TRBV6-5; j_call: TRBJ1-6; d_call: NA
cdr3_aa: CASSPRTGYGYTF; cdr3_nt: TGTGCCAGCAGCCCTCGGACAGGCTATGGCTACACCTTC; clone_size: NA; v_call: TRBV14; j_call: TRBJ1-2; d_call: TRBD1
cdr3_aa: CAWNVPRGLAGAHYNEQFF; cdr3_nt: TGTGCCTGGAACGTCCCTCGGGGACTAGCGGGGGCACACTACAATGAGCAGTTCTTC; clone_size: NA; v_call: TRBV30; j_call: TRBJ2-1; d_call: TRBD2
cdr3_aa: CASSAQWNTEAFF; cdr3_nt: TGCGCCAGCAGTGCCCAGTGGAACACTGAAGCTTTCTTT; clone_size: NA; v_call: TRBV10-1; j_call: TRBJ1-1; d_call: NA
cdr3_aa: CASSLLGGTDTQYF; cdr3_nt: TGTGCCAGCAGTTTATTAGGCGGGACAGATACGCAGTATTTT; clone_size: NA; v_call: TRBV27; j_call: TRBJ2-3; d_call: NA
cdr3_aa: CASSKAGGGNTQETQYF; cdr3_nt: TGTGCCAGCAGCAAAGCGGGGGGGGGAAACACTCAAGAGACCCAGTACTTC; clone_size: NA; v_call: TRBV21-1; j_call: TRBJ2-5; d_call: NA
cdr3_aa: CASSTSTAEAFF; cdr3_nt: TGTGCCAGCAGCACGTCGACAGCGGAAGCTTTCTTT; clone_size: NA; v_call: TRBV5-8; j_call: TRBJ1-1; d_call: NA
cdr3_aa: CASSLGISGMNTDTQYF; cdr3_nt: TGTGCCAGCAGCTTAGGGATTAGCGGGATGAACACAGATACGCAGTATTTT; clone_size: NA; v_call: TRBV11-2; j_call: TRBJ2-3; d_call: TRBD2
cdr3_aa: CASSPPTGGGTEAFF; cdr3_nt: TGTGCCAGCAGCCCACCGACAGGGGGCGGCACTGAAGCTTTCTTT; clone_size: NA; v_call: TRBV7-2; j_call: TRBJ1-1; d_call: TRBD1
cdr3_aa: CASRSGGTETQYF; cdr3_nt: TGTGCCAGTAGAAGCGGGGGTACGGAGACCCAGTACTTC; clone_size: NA; v_call: TRBV19; j_call: TRBJ2-5; d_call: TRBD2
cdr3_aa: CAWSVSRTGFIHYGYTF; cdr3_nt: TGTGCCTGGAGTGTATCCAGGACAGGGTTTATTCACTATGGCTACACCTTC; clone_size: once; v_call: TRBV30; j_call: TRBJ1-2; d_call: TRBD1
cdr3_aa: CASCWTSGRAEQYF; cdr3_nt: TGTGCCAGCTGTTGGACTAGCGGGAGGGCTGAGCAGTACTTC; clone_size: NA; v_call: TRBV6-1; j_call: TRBJ2-7; d_call: TRBD2
cdr3_aa: CAWSQTRDTF; cdr3_nt: TGTGCCTGGAGTCAAACCCGGGACACCTTC; clone_size: NA; v_call: TRBV30; j_call: TRBJ1-2; d_call: NA
cdr3_aa: CASSPGEGTAFF; cdr3_nt: TGTGCCAGCAGCCCCGGGGAGGGTACAGCTTTCTTT; clone_size: few; v_call: TRBV7-3; j_call: TRBJ1-1; d_call: NA
cdr3_aa: CASSLQGNGYTF; cdr3_nt: TGTGCCAGCAGCTTGCAGGGAAATGGCTACACCTTC; clone_size: NA; v_call: TRBV11-3; j_call: TRBJ1-2; d_call: NA
cdr3_aa: CASSQPMADNEKLFF; cdr3_nt: TGTGCCAGCAGCCAACCGATGGCAGATAATGAAAAACTGTTTTTT; clone_size: NA; v_call: TRBV14; j_call: TRBJ1-4; d_call: NA
cdr3_aa: CASGDRGTQYF; cdr3_nt: TGTGCCAGCGGGGACAGGGGTACGCAGTATTTT; clone_size: NA; v_call: TRBV27; j_call: TRBJ2-3; d_call: TRBD1
cdr3_aa: CASSFTGVVYGYTF; cdr3_nt: TGTGCCAGCAGCTTTACAGGGGTGGTATATGGCTACACCTTC; clone_size: NA; v_call: TRBV7-9; j_call: TRBJ1-2; d_call: TRBD1
cdr3_aa: CASSRLGAGGLVTQYF; cdr3_nt: TGTGCCAGCAGCCGGCTTGGTGCGGGGGGGCTGGTCACGCAGTATTTT; clone_size: NA; v_call: TRBV7-8; j_call: TRBJ2-3; d_call: TRBD2
cdr3_aa: CASSTGAGAYNEQFF; cdr3_nt: TGTGCCAGCAGTACAGGAGCGGGGGCCTACAATGAGCAGTTCTTC; clone_size: NA; v_call: TRBV6-5; j_call: TRBJ2-1; d_call: TRBD2
cdr3_aa: CASSLVESGYGYTF; cdr3_nt: TGTGCCAGCAGCTTAGTCGAAAGCGGCTATGGCTACACCTTC; clone_size: NA; v_call: TRBV11-2; j_call: TRBJ1-2; d_call: NA
cdr3_aa: CASSMGRRREQYF; cdr3_nt: TGTGCCAGTAGTATGGGCAGGAGGCGCGAGCAGTACTTC; clone_size: NA; v_call: TRBV19; j_call: TRBJ2-7; d_call: NA
cdr3_aa: CASSILLAGGYEQYF; cdr3_nt: TGTGCCAGCAGTATCCTCCTAGCGGGAGGCTACGAGCAGTACTTC; clone_size: NA; v_call: TRBV2; j_call: TRBJ2-7; d_call: TRBD2
cdr3_aa: CASRNRDFTEAFF; cdr3_nt: TGTGCCAGCAGAAACAGGGATTTTACTGAAGCTTTCTTT; clone_size: NA; v_call: TRBV28; j_call: TRBJ1-1; d_call: NA
cdr3_aa: CASSLGQRTDTQYF; cdr3_nt: TGTGCCAGCAGCCTGGGACAGCGCACAGATACGCAGTATTTT; clone_size: NA; v_call: TRBV11-3; j_call: TRBJ2-3; d_call: TRBD1
cdr3_aa: CASSFSQGGEQFF; cdr3_nt: TGTGCCAGCAGCTTCAGTCAGGGCGGTGAGCAGTTCTTC; clone_size: NA; v_call: TRBV7-3; j_call: TRBJ2-1; d_call: NA
cdr3_aa: CASSTPTGMNTEAFF; cdr3_nt: TGTGCCAGCAGTACCCCGACAGGTATGAACACTGAAGCTTTCTTT; clone_size: NA; v_call: TRBV28; j_call: TRBJ1-1; d_call: NA
cdr3_aa: CASSYWSRDSPLHF; cdr3_nt: TGTGCCAGCAGTTACTGGAGTCGGGATTCACCCCTCCACTTT; clone_size: NA; v_call: TRBV6-5; j_call: TRBJ1-6; d_call: NA
cdr3_aa: CAWAGGAEAFF; cdr3_nt: TGTGCCTGGGCTGGAGGGGCTGAAGCTTTCTTT; clone_size: NA; v_call: TRBV30; j_call: TRBJ1-1; d_call: NA
cdr3_aa: CASSRYNRDRGSKTQYF; cdr3_nt: TGCGCCAGCAGTCGATACAACCGGGACAGGGGTTCGAAGACCCAGTACTTC; clone_size: NA; v_call: TRBV23-1; j_call: TRBJ2-5; d_call: TRBD1
cdr3_aa: CASSLRGVSNQPQHF; cdr3_nt: TGTGCCAGCAGTTTACGGGGGGTTAGCAATCAGCCCCAGCATTTT; clone_size: NA; v_call: TRBV27; j_call: TRBJ1-5; d_call: NA
cdr3_aa: CASSLTPPGGVGEQYF; cdr3_nt: TGTGCCAGCAGCTTAACGCCCCCGGGAGGGGTAGGCGAGCAGTACTTC; clone_size: NA; v_call: TRBV7-2; j_call: TRBJ2-7; d_call: TRBD2
cdr3_aa: CASSLRYYEQYF; cdr3_nt: TGTGCCAGCAGCTTGAGGTACTACGAGCAGTACTTC; clone_size: NA; v_call: TRBV7-9; j_call: TRBJ2-7; d_call: NA
cdr3_aa: CASSLAGSGYVQETQYF; cdr3_nt: TGTGCCAGCAGTTTAGCGGGTAGCGGCTATGTACAAGAGACCCAGTACTTC; clone_size: NA; v_call: TRBV27; j_call: TRBJ2-5; d_call: NA
cdr3_aa: CASSSELGGGSSYEQYF; cdr3_nt: TGTGCCAGCAGCTCCGAATTGGGCGGGGGCAGCTCCTACGAGCAGTACTTC; clone_size: NA; v_call: TRBV5-4; j_call: TRBJ2-7; d_call: NA
cdr3_aa: CSAQVASYEQYF; cdr3_nt: TGCAGCGCACAGGTAGCCTCCTACGAGCAGTACTTC; clone_size: NA; v_call: TRBV29-1; j_call: TRBJ2-7; d_call: NA
cdr3_aa: CASSTRTGANTGELFF; cdr3_nt: TGTGCCAGTAGTACCAGGACAGGGGCGAACACCGGGGAGCTGTTTTTT; clone_size: once; v_call: TRBV19; j_call: TRBJ2-2; d_call: TRBD1
cdr3_aa: CASTVGGASYEQYF; cdr3_nt: TGTGCCAGCACCGTAGGCGGGGCATCCTACGAGCAGTACTTC; clone_size: NA; v_call: TRBV28; j_call: TRBJ2-7; d_call: NA
cdr3_aa: CASSLDYRGGNEQFF; cdr3_nt: TGTGCCAGCAGCTTGGATTACAGGGGTGGAAATGAGCAGTTCTTC; clone_size: NA; v_call: TRBV5-5; j_call: TRBJ2-1; d_call: TRBD1
cdr3_aa: CASSYEGRSNSPLHF; cdr3_nt: TGTGCCAGCAGTTACGAGGGCAGGTCAAATTCACCCCTCCACTTT; clone_size: NA; v_call: TRBV6-5; j_call: TRBJ1-6; d_call: NA